This T cell receptor beta chain was sequenced in a study of T cells in Graves' hyperthyroidism and ophthalmopathy. Amplification yielded TCR beta CDR3 regions, with RNA transcripts as the source. With the HTBI primer set, the TCR CDR3 went through a first round of RT-PCR. Via MiXCR, TCRdb re-called the multiplex PCR reads, giving one row per CDR3 protein. The sample lists approximately 590,000 distinct CDR3 sequences, approximately 44% occurring once. The CDR3 is 15 amino acids. The germline V gene has CDR1 SGHRS and CDR2 YFSETQ. V dropped 5 bases and J dropped 5; count of bases not matched to a gene: 12.

Sequencing was carried out using peripheral blood or thyroid tissue (not recorded which). The source of this sequence is a woman between 18 and 29 years old with Graves' hyperthyroidism. The V call is TRBV5-1, the J call TRBJ2-5; TRBD1 matches at 7 bases. CDR3 nucleotides: TGCGCCAGCAGAGAATCGGGACAGCTGGGGGAGACCCAGTACTTC. Residues: CASRESGQLGETQYF.